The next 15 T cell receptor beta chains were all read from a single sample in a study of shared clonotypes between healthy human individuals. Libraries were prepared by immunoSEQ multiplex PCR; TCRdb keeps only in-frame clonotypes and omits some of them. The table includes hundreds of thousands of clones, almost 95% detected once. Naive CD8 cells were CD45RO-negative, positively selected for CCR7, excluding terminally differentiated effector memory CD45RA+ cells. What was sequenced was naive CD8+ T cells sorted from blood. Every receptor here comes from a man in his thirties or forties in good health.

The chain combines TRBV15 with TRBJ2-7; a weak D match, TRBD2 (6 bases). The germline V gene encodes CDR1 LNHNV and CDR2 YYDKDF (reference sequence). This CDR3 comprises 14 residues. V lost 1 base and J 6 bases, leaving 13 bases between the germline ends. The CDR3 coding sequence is TGTGCCACCAGCAGAGTGGGGGGTCGGGGCGAGCAGTACTTC. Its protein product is CATSRVGGRGEQYF.

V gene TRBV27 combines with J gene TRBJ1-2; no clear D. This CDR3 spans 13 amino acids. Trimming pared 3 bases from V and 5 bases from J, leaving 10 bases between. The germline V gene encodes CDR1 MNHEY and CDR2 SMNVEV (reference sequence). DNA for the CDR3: TGTGCCAGCAGTTTCGGAAAGGATTATGGCTACACCTTC. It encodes CASSFGKDYGYTF.

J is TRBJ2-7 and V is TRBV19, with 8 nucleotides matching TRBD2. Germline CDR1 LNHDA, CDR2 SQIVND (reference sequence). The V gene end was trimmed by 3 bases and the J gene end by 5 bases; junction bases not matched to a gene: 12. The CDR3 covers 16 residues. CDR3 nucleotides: TGTGCCAGTAGTATGAGTCTAGCGGGCGGGTCCGACGAGCAGTACTTC. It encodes CASSMSLAGGSDEQYF. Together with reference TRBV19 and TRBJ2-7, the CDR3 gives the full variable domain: DGGITQSPKYLFRKEGQNVTLSCEQNLNHDAMYWYRQDPGQGLRLIYYSQIVNDFQKGDIAEGYSVSREKKESFPLTVTSAQKNPTAFYLCASSMSLAGGSDEQYFGPGTRLTVT.

This CDR3 is CASSVVFSGADTQYF. The CDR3 coding sequence is TGTGCCAGCAGTGTCGTTTTTAGCGGTGCAGATACGCAGTATTTT. J is TRBJ2-3 and V is TRBV6-4, with D tentatively TRBD2 (6 bases). Trimming left V 4 bases short and J 4 bases short, with 15 bases between. The CDR3 loop spans 15 amino acids. The germline V gene encodes CDR1 MRHNA and CDR2 SNTAGT.

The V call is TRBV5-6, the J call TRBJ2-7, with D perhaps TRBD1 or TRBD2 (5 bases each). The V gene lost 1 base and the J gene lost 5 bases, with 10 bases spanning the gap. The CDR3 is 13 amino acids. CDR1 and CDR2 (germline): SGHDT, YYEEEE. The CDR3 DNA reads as TGTGCCAGCAGCTTGACAGGTAGCGACGAGCAGTACTTC. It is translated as CASSLTGSDEQYF.

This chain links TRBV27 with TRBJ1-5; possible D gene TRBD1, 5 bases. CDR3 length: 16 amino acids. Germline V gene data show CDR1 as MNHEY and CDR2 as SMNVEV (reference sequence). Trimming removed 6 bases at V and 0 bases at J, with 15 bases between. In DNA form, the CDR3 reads TGTGCCAGCAGGGGGCAGGGAGGTTATAGCAATCAGCCCCAGCATTTT. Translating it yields CASRGQGGYSNQPQHF.

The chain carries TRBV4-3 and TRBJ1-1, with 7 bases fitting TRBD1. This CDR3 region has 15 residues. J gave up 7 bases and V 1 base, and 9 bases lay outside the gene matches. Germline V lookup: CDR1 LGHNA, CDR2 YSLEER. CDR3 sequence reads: CASSQAKTGTGEAFF. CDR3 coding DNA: TGCGCCAGCAGCCAAGCTAAGACAGGGACTGGTGAAGCTTTCTTT.

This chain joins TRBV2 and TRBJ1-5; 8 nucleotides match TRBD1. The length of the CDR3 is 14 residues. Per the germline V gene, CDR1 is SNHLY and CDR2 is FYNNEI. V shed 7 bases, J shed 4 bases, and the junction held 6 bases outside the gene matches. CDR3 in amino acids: CASNKRQGNQPQHF. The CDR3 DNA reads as TGTGCCAGCAATAAAAGACAGGGGAATCAGCCCCAGCATTTT.

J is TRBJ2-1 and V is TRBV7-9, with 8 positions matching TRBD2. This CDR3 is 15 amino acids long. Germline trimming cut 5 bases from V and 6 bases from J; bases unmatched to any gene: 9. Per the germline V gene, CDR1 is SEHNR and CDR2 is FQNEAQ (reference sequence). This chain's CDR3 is CASSVESGRGNEQFF. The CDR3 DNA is TGTGCCAGCAGCGTGGAAAGCGGGAGAGGCAATGAGCAGTTCTTC.

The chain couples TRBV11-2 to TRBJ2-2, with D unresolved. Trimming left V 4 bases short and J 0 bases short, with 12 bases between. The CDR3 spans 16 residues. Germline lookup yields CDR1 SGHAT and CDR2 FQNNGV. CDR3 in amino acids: CASSSWAHANTGELFF. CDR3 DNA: TGTGCCAGCAGCTCCTGGGCTCACGCGAACACCGGGGAGCTGTTTTTT.

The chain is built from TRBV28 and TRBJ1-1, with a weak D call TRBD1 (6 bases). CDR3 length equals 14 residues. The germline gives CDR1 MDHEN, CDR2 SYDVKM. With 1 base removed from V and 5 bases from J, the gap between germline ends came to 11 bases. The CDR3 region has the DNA TGTGCCAGCAGTTTATCGGTAGGGGGGACTGAAGCTTTCTTT. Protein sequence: CASSLSVGGTEAFF.

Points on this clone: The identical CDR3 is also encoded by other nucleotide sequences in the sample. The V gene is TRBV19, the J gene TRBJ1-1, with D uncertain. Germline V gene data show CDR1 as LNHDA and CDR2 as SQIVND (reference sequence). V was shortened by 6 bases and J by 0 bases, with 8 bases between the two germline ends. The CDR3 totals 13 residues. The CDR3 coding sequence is TGTGCCAGTAGACCGAGAATGAACACTGAAGCTTTCTTT. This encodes CASRPRMNTEAFF.

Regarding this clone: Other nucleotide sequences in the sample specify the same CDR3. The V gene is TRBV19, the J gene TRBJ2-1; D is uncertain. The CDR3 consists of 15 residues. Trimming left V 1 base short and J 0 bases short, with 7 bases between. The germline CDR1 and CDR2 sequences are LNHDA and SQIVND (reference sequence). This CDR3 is CASSIAVSSYNEQFF. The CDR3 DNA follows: TGTGCCAGTAGTATAGCGGTTAGCTCCTACAATGAGCAGTTCTTC.

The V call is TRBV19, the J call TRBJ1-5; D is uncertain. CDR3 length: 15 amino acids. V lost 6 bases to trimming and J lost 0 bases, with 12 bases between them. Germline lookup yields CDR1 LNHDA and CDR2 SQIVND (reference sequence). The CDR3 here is CASRHRSYSNQPQHF. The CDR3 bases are TGTGCCAGTAGGCACCGGAGCTATAGCAATCAGCCCCAGCATTTT.

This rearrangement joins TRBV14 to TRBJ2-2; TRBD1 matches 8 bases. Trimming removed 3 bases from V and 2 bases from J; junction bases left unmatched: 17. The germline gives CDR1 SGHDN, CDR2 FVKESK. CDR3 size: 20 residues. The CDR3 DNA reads TGTGCCAGCAGCCACCCAAGCCGACAGGGGATAGTAGGAAACACCGGGGAGCTGTTTTTT. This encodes CASSHPSRQGIVGNTGELFF.